This section outlines one T cell receptor beta chain sequence together with its context. Its antigen is still unknown. Cell sorting via CD45RO/CCR7/CD25/CD127/CD95/CD27 was performed to obtain CD4+ naive, central memory, regulatory and stem cell-like memory cells. The sample is drawn from a study of beta chain features in type 1 diabetes. Overall study results and limits: At VDJ recombination sites, type 1 diabetes patients had fewer insertions and more deleted nucleotides. Compared to healthy donors, patients appeared to have naive, central memory and Treg TCRB repertoires that were more alike. Shorter TCRB CDR3s, moderately but significantly so, were found in Type 1 diabetes patients in all four CD4+ subsets.

Every bit of the isolated RNA underwent reverse transcription, so sequencing read expressed TCRB transcripts. Regulatory, naive and central memory T cell samples averaged roughly 3.8 million reads. Assay used: immunoSEQ multiplex PCR; TCRdb lists only in-frame clones, some missing. The sample shows fewer than 300,000 clones, 9.5% to 13% of them seen only once. The junction had 14 bases not matched to a gene; V was cut back by 4 bases and J by 8 bases. CDR1 KGHSH and CDR2 LQKENI come from the germline V gene. This CDR3 has 16 amino acids. Sequencing was performed on naive CD4+ T cells from blood. This receptor was taken from a man younger than 45 with type 1 diabetes. V usage is TRBV18 and J usage is TRBJ2-1; 7 nucleotides agree with TRBD2. The CDR3 sequence is CASSRPGRGLIDEQFF. The CDR3 coding sequence is TGTGCCAGCTCACGCCCGGGGAGGGGTCTTATCGATGAGCAGTTCTTC.